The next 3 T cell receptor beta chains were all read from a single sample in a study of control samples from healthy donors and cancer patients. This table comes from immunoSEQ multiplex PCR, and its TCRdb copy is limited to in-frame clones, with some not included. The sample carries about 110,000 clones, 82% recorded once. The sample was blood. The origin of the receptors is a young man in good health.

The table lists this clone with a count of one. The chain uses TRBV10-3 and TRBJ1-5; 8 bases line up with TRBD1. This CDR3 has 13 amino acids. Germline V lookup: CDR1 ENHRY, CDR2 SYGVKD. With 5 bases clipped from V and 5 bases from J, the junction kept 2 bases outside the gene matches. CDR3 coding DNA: TGTGCCATCAGTATGACAGGGGATCAGCCCCAGCATTTT. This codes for CAISMTGDQPQHF.

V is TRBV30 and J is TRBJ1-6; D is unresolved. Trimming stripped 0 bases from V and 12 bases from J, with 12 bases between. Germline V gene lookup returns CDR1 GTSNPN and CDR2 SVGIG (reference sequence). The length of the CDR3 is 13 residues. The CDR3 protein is CAWSVYGGIPLHF. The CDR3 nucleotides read TGTGCCTGGAGTGTATATGGCGGTATACCCCTCCACTTT.

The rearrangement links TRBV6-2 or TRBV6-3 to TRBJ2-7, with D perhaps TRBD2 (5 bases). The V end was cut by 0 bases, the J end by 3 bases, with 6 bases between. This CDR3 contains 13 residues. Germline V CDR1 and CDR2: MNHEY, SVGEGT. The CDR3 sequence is CASSYSGSYEQYF. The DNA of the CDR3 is TGTGCCAGCAGTTACTCTGGGAGCTACGAGCAGTACTTC.